These T cell receptor beta chains were read from a single sample in a study of cytomegalovirus exposure and HLA in healthy donors. The repertoire was sequenced with immunoSEQ multiplex PCR; TCRdb's copy has only in-frame clones and lacks some. Seen here are some 110,000 clones, roughly 73% observed once, and the top ten hold around 0.79%. Sequenced material: PBMCs. These TCRs come from a woman aged 25 to 39 in good health and CMV-seronegative. Both conserved end residues are part of each CDR3. The D gene is left open where the match is weak. Size values are once, few and many counts, or a class for expanded clones, and some rows have none.

abundance	j_gene	d_gene	v_gene	CDR3aa	CDR3nt
-	TRBJ2-2	TRBD2	TRBV19	CASTDRLASANTGELFF	TGTGCCAGTACGGACCGACTAGCGAGTGCGAACACCGGGGAGCTGTTTTTT
-	TRBJ2-1	TRBD2	TRBV14	CASSPRASGRANEQFF	TGTGCCAGCAGCCCCCGGGCTAGCGGGAGGGCCAATGAGCAGTTCTTC
few	TRBJ2-2	TRBD1	TRBV30	CAFDRAFTGELFF	TGTGCCTTTGACAGGGCATTCACCGGGGAGCTGTTTTTT
few	TRBJ2-7	TRBD1	TRBV18	CASSPLDRGYEQYF	TGTGCCAGCTCACCATTGGACAGGGGGTACGAGCAGTACTTC
-	TRBJ2-7	-	TRBV2	CASTIHEYEQYF	TGTGCCAGCACCATACATGAATACGAGCAGTACTTC
-	TRBJ2-4	TRBD2	TRBV4-3	CASSQGTSLAKNIQYF	TGCGCCAGCAGCCAAGGGACTAGTTTAGCCAAAAACATTCAGTACTTC
-	TRBJ1-5	-	TRBV30	CAWSRGNQPQHF	TGTGCCTGGAGTAGGGGTAACCAGCCCCAGCATTTT
-	TRBJ2-7	TRBD2	TRBV5-8	CASSSLAGFSYEQYF	TGTGCCAGCAGCTCGCTAGCGGGGTTTTCCTACGAGCAGTACTTC
-	TRBJ2-3	-	TRBV9	CASSPRTDTQYF	TGTGCCAGCAGCCCCCGGACAGATACGCAGTATTTT
-	TRBJ1-1	-	TRBV6-5	CASSAQSRGTEAFF	TGTGCCAGCAGTGCTCAGTCGCGAGGCACTGAAGCTTTCTTT
-	TRBJ1-5	-	TRBV2	CASSEGETGPNQPQHF	TGTGCCAGCAGTGAAGGGGAAACAGGACCCAATCAGCCCCAGCATTTT
-	TRBJ1-2	TRBD1	TRBV7-9	CASSLQDRHGYTF	TGTGCCAGCAGCTTGCAGGACAGGCATGGCTACACCTTC
-	TRBJ2-1	TRBD2	TRBV5-1	CASSLARSGGHEQFF	TGCGCCAGCAGCTTGGCTAGATCGGGAGGTCATGAGCAGTTCTTC
-	TRBJ2-3	TRBD1	TRBV19	CASARQGASVSGDTQYF	TGTGCCAGCGCAAGACAGGGGGCTAGCGTATCAGGAGATACGCAGTATTTT
-	TRBJ2-2	-	TRBV10-1	CASSDGSGTGELFF	TGCGCCAGCAGTGATGGGAGCGGCACCGGGGAGCTGTTTTTT
few	TRBJ1-1	TRBD1	TRBV4-1	CASSQGPQTGGVVNTEAFF	TGCGCCAGCAGCCAAGGCCCTCAGACAGGGGGCGTCGTGAACACTGAAGCTTTCTTT
-	TRBJ1-1	-	TRBV5-6	CASSLIYTEAFF	TGTGCCAGCAGCTTAATATACACTGAAGCTTTCTTT
-	TRBJ1-1	-	TRBV30	CAWNGAGYTEAFF	TGTGCCTGGAACGGCGCGGGTTACACTGAAGCTTTCTTT
-	TRBJ2-7	-	TRBV28	CASSLYSYEQYF	TGTGCCAGCAGTTTATACAGCTACGAGCAGTACTTC
-	TRBJ1-4	TRBD1	TRBV5-1	CASSRATQGGEKLFF	TGCGCCAGCAGCCGGGCCACTCAGGGGGGTGAAAAACTGTTTTTT
few	TRBJ1-2	-	TRBV19	CASSMTNRVGGYGYTF	TGTGCCAGTAGTATGACGAACAGGGTGGGCGGCTATGGCTACACCTTC
-	TRBJ1-1	-	TRBV2	CAGQKGLRTEAFF	TGTGCCGGACAAAAGGGGCTCCGCACTGAAGCTTTCTTT
-	TRBJ2-1	-	TRBV5-1	CASSLWAADNEQFF	TGCGCCAGCAGCTTGTGGGCAGCCGACAATGAGCAGTTCTTC
-	TRBJ1-2	TRBD1	TRBV10-3	CAISVDRQYYGYTF	TGTGCCATCAGTGTGGACAGGCAGTACTATGGCTACACCTTC
-	TRBJ1-2	-	TRBV2	CASSEQGNDGYTF	TGTGCCAGCAGTGAACAGGGAAATGATGGCTACACCTTC
-	TRBJ1-4	-	TRBV6-1	CASSEAQVGNEKLFF	TGTGCCAGCAGTGAAGCGCAGGTCGGTAATGAAAAACTGTTTTTT
-	TRBJ2-1	TRBD2	TRBV7-6	CASSPQTSEIYNEQFF	TGTGCCAGCAGCCCCCAGACTAGCGAGATCTACAATGAGCAGTTCTTC
-	TRBJ1-2	-	TRBV4-2	CASSQEDGVNLYGYTF	TGTGCCAGCAGCCAAGAGGACGGGGTGAACCTCTATGGCTACACCTTC
few	TRBJ2-7	-	TRBV28	CASSSGDLYEQYF	TGTGCCAGCAGTTCAGGCGACCTTTACGAGCAGTACTTC
-	TRBJ1-6	-	TRBV19	CASSIIGTSNSPLHF	TGTGCCAGTAGTATAATCGGGACATCCAATTCACCCCTCCACTTT
-	TRBJ1-5	-	TRBV27	CASSLVGVTTQPQHF	TGTGCCAGCAGTTTAGTCGGGGTCACGACTCAGCCCCAGCATTTT
-	TRBJ2-7	-	TRBV6-1	CASSEDKQYF	TGTGCCAGCAGTGAAGACAAGCAGTACTTC
-	TRBJ2-7	TRBD1	TRBV28	CASSSDRDSYEQYF	TGTGCCAGCAGTTCGGACAGGGACTCCTACGAGCAGTACTTC
-	TRBJ1-2	-	TRBV9	CASSPRGYGYTF	TGTGCCAGCAGCCCCAGGGGCTATGGCTACACCTTC
-	TRBJ2-2	-	TRBV30	CAWSSSGELFF	TGTGCCTGGAGCTCCTCCGGGGAGCTGTTTTTT
once	TRBJ1-1	-	TRBV9	CASSLTGSEVEAFF	TGTGCCAGCAGCTTAACAGGGTCGGAGGTTGAAGCTTTCTTT
-	TRBJ1-1	-	TRBV30	CAWTRGGDTEAFF	TGTGCCTGGACTCGGGGTGGGGACACTGAAGCTTTCTTT
-	TRBJ2-5	-	TRBV7-2	CASSLGPGAHQETQYF	TGTGCCAGCAGCTTAGGTCCAGGCGCCCACCAAGAGACCCAGTACTTC
-	TRBJ2-1	TRBD1	TRBV30	CAWSEGAGDNEQFF	TGTGCCTGGAGCGAGGGGGCAGGCGACAATGAGCAGTTCTTC
few	TRBJ1-1	-	TRBV6-5	CASSSVNTEAFF	TGTGCCAGCAGTTCTGTGAACACTGAAGCTTTCTTT
-	TRBJ1-1	-	TRBV5-4	CASSPDGGRATEAFF	TGTGCCAGCAGCCCGGACGGGGGACGGGCCACTGAAGCTTTCTTT
-	TRBJ2-2	-	TRBV5-1	CASSLLSLDTGELFF	TGCGCCAGCAGCTTGCTTTCCCTCGACACCGGGGAGCTGTTTTTT
few	TRBJ2-7	TRBD1	TRBV29-1	CSAVDRGQGEQYF	TGCAGCGCCGTGGACAGGGGGCAGGGCGAGCAGTACTTC
-	TRBJ2-7	-	TRBV27	CASRLGGDTYEQYF	TGTGCCAGCCGCCTGGGGGGGGACACCTACGAGCAGTACTTC
-	TRBJ1-2	TRBD1	TRBV29-1	CSVEDPLGGQGRNFYGYTF	TGCAGCGTTGAAGATCCATTAGGGGGACAGGGTCGGAATTTCTATGGCTACACCTTC
-	TRBJ1-5	-	TRBV6-5	CASSTGMEQPQHF	TGTGCCAGCAGCACAGGAATGGAGCAGCCCCAGCATTTT
-	TRBJ1-2	-	TRBV10-3	CAISSDNNYGYTF	TGTGCCATCAGCTCCGACAACAACTATGGCTACACCTTC
-	TRBJ1-1	-	TRBV20-1	CSARRPRAFF	TGCAGTGCTAGGCGCCCTAGGGCTTTCTTT
-	TRBJ1-5	-	TRBV7-2	CASSLGVSQPQHF	TGTGCCAGCAGCTTAGGAGTGTCTCAGCCCCAGCATTTT
few	TRBJ2-7	TRBD1	TRBV5-6	CASSLGTGVGYEQYF	TGTGCCAGCAGCCTCGGGACAGGGGTGGGTTACGAGCAGTACTTC